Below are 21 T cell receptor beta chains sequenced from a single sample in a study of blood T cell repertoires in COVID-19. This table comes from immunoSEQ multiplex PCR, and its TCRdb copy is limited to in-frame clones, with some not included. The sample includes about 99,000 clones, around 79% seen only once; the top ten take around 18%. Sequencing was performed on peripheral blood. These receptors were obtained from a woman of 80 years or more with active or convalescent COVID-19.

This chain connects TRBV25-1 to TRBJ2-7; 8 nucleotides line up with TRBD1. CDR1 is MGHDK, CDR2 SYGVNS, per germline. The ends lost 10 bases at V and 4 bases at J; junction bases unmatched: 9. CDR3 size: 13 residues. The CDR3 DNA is TGTGCCACCTCCAGGACAGGGAGGTACGAGCAGTACTTC. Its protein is CATSRTGRYEQYF.

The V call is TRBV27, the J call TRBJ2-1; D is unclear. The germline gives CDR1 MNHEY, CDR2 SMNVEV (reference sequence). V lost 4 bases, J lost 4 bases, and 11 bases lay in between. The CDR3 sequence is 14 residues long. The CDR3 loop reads CASSYKRGYNEQFF. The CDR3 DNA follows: TGTGCCAGCAGTTACAAGAGAGGTTACAATGAGCAGTTCTTC.

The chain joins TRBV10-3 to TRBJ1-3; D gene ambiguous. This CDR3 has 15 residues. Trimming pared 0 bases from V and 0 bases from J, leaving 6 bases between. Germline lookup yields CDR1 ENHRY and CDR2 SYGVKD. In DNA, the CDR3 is TGTGCCATCAGTGAGTCTGCAGTCTCTGGAAACACCATATATTTT. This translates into CAISESAVSGNTIYF.

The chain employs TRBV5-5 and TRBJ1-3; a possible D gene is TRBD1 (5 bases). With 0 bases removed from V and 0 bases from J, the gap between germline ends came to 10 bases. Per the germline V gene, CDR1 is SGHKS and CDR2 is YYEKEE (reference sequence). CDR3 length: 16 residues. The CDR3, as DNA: TGTGCCAGCAGCTTGGACAGGAGTATCTCTGGAAACACCATATATTTT. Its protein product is CASSLDRSISGNTIYF.

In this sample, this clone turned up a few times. CDR3 protein: CASSSSFGYQGPQHF. The CDR3 bases are TGTGCCAGCAGCTCCTCTTTCGGGTATCAGGGGCCCCAGCATTTT. The V gene is TRBV5-6, the J gene TRBJ1-5, with D perhaps matching TRBD1 (5 bases). V lost 3 bases, J lost 9 bases, and 19 bases lay in between. CDR1 is SGHDT, CDR2 YYEEEE, per germline. The CDR3 consists of 15 residues.

The CDR3 is CASSLEQTSGKTQYF. The CDR3 DNA sequence: TGTGCCAGCAGCTTAGAGCAGACTAGTGGAAAGACCCAGTACTTC. The chain has TRBV5-5 and TRBJ2-5; maybe TRBD2 (6 bases). This CDR3 is 15 amino acids long. The V and J ends lost 2 bases and 6 bases respectively, with 17 bases between them. Germline lookup yields CDR1 SGHKS and CDR2 YYEKEE (reference sequence).

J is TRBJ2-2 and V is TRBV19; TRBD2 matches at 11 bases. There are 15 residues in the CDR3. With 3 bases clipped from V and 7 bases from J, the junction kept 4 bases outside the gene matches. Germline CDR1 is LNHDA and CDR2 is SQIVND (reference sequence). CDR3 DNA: TGTGCCAGTAGTATTACTAGCGGGAGTAACGGGGAGCTGTTTTTT. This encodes CASSITSGSNGELFF.

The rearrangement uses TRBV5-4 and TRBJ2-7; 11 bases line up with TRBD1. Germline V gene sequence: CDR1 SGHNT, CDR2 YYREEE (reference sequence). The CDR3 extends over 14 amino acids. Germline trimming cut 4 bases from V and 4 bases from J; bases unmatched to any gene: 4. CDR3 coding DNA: TGTGCCAGCAGCCCGGGACAGGGGGGATACGAGCAGTACTTC. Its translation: CASSPGQGGYEQYF.

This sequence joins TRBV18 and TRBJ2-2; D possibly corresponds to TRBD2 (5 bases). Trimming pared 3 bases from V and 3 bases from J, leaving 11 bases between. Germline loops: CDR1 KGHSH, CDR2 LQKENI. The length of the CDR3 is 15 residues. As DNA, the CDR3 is TGTGCCAGCTCACCCTGGCTAGCCGACACCGGGGAGCTGTTTTTT. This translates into CASSPWLADTGELFF.

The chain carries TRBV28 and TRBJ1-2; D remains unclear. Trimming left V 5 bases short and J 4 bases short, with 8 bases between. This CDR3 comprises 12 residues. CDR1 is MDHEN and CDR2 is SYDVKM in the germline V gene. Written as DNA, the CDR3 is TGTGCCAGCAGTCAGGCCCTCTATGGCTACACCTTC. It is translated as CASSQALYGYTF.

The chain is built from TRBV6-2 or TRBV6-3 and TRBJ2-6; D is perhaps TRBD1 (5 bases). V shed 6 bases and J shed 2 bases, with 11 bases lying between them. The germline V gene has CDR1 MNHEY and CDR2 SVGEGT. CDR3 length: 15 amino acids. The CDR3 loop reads CASSKGVTGANVLTF. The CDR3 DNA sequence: TGTGCCAGCAGCAAAGGGGTAACTGGGGCCAACGTCCTGACTTTC.

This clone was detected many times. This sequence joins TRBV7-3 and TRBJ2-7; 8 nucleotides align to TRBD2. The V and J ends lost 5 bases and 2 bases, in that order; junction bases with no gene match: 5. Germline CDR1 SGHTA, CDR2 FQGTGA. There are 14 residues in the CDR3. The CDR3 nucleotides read TGTGCCAGCAGCATCGCGGGGGGACCCTACGAGCAGTACTTC. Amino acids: CASSIAGGPYEQYF.

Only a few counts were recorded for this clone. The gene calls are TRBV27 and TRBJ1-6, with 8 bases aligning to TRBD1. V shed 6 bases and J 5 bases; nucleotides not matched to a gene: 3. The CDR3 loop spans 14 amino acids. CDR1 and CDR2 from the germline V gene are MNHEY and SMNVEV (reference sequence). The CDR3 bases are TGTGCCAGCAGCAGGACAGGGAATAATTCACCCCTCCACTTT. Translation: CASSRTGNNSPLHF.

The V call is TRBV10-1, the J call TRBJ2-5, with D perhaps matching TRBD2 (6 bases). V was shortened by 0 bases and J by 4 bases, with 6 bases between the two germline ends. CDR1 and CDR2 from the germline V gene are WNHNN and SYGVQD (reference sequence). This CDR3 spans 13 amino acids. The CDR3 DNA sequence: TGCGCCAGCAGTGAGTCGGGGGGAGAGACCCAGTACTTC. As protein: CASSESGGETQYF.

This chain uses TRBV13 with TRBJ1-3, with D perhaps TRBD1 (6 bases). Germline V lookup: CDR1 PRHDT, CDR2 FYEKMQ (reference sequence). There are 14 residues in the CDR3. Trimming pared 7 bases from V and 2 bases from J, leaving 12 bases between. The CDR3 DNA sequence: TGTGCCAGCACCCGGCAGGGGCCTGGAAACACCATATATTTT. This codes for CASTRQGPGNTIYF. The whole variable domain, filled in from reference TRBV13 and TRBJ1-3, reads AAGVIQSPRHLIKEKRETATLKCYPIPRHDTVYWYQQGPGQDPQFLISFYEKMQSDKGSIPDRFSAQQFSDYHSELNMSSLELGDSALYFCASTRQGPGNTIYFGEGSWLTVV.

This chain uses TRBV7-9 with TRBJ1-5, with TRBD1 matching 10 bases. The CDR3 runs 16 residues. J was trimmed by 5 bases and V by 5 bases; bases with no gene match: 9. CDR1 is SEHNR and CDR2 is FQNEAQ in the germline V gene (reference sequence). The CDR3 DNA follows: TGTGCCAGCAGCCCGAATTGGGGGACAGGGGATCAGCCCCAGCATTTT. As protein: CASSPNWGTGDQPQHF.

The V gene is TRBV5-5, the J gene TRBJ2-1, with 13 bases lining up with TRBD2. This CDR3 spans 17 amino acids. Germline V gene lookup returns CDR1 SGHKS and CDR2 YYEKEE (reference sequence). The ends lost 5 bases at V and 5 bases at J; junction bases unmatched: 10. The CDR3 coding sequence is TGTGCCAGCAGTCCCTCACCCGGGACTAGCGGGGACAATGAGCAGTTCTTC. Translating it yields CASSPSPGTSGDNEQFF.

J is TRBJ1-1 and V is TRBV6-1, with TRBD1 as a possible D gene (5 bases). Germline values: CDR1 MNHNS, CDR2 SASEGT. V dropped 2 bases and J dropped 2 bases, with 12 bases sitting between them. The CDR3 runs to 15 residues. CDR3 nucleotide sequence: TGTGCCAGCAGTGAAATCCCTGACAGTAACACTGAAGCTTTCTTT. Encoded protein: CASSEIPDSNTEAFF.

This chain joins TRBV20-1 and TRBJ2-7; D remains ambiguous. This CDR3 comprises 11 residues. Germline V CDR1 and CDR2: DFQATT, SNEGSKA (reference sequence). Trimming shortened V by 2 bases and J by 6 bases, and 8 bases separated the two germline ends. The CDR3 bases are TGCAGTGCTAGATTTCTAGGCGAGCAGTACTTC. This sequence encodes CSARFLGEQYF.

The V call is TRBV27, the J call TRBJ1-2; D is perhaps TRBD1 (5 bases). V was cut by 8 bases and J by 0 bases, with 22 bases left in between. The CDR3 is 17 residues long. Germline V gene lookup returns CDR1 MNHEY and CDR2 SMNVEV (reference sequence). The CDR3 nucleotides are TGTGCCAGCCGCCCCGGCAAGGTACAGGTTTCTAACTATGGCTACACCTTC. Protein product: CASRPGKVQVSNYGYTF.

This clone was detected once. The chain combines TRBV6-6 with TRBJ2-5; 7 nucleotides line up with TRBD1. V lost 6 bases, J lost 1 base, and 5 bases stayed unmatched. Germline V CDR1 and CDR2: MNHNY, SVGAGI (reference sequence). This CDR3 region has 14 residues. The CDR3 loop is CASSIGTAQETQYF. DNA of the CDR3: TGTGCCAGCAGCATCGGGACAGCCCAAGAGACCCAGTACTTC.